A single T cell receptor (beta chain) is shown here with its context. The antigen is undetermined. The data were taken from a study of early T cells in non-severe SARS-CoV-2 infection. Study-wide findings and caveats: Matching against VDJdb likely underestimated virus-specific expansions, favoring anti-spike CD8.

Individual cDNA molecules were tagged with unique molecular identifiers. TCRdb reprocessed the 5' RACE reads via MiXCR and lists one record per CDR3 protein. The sample contains roughly 120,000 distinct CDR3 sequences, around 13% of which appear only once. The TCR was taken from an adult who was a healthcare worker with PCR-confirmed SARS-CoV-2 infection or an uninfected control (not recorded which). The specimen comprised whole blood, sampled at baseline.

CDR3 amino acids: CASSLLQGGHEQFF. The DNA of the CDR3 is TGTGCCAGCAGTTTACTACAGGGGGGGCATGAGCAGTTCTTC. The chain carries TRBV28 and TRBJ2-1, with a tentative D call TRBD1 (8 bases). Germline V gives CDR1 MDHEN, CDR2 SYDVKM. V was pared by 2 bases and J by 8 bases, with 13 bases between. The CDR3 has 14 amino acids.